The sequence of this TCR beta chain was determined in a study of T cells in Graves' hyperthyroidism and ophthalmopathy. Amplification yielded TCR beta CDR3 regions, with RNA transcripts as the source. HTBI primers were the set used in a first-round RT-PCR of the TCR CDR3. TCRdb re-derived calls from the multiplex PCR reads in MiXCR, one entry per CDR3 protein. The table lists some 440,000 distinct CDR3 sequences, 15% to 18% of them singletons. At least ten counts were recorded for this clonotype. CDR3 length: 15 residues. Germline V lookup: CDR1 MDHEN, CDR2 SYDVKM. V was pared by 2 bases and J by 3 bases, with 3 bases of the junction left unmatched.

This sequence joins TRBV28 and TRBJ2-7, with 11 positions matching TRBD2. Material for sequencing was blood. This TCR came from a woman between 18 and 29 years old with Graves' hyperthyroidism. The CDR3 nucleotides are TGTGCCAGCAGTTTAAGACTAGCGGGGCGCTACGAGCAGTACTTC. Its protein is CASSLRLAGRYEQYF.